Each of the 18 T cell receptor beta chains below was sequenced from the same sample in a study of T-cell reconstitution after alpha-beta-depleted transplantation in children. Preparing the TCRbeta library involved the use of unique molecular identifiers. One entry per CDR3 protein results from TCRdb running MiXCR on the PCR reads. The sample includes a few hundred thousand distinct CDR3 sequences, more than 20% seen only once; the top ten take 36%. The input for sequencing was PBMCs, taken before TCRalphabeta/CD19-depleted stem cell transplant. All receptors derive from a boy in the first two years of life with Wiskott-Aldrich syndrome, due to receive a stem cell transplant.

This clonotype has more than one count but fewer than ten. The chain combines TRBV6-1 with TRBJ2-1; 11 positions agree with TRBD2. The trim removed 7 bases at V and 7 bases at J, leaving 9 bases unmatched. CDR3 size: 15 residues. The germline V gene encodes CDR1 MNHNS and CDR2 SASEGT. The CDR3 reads CASTVAGGGGNEQFF. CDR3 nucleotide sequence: TGTGCCAGCACGGTAGCGGGAGGGGGGGGTAATGAGCAGTTCTTC.

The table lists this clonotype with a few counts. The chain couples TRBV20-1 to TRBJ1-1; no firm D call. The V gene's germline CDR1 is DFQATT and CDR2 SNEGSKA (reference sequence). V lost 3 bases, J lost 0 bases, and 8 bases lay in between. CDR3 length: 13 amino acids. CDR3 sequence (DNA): TGCAGTGCTAGGGGCAGACTGAACACTGAAGCTTTCTTT. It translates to CSARGRLNTEAFF.

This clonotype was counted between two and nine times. As DNA, the CDR3 is TGCAGTGCTACGCCCGGGACGGGGAATTCACCCCTCCACTTT. This encodes CSATPGTGNSPLHF. The V call is TRBV20-1, the J call TRBJ1-6; tentatively, D is TRBD1 (5 bases). Germline V gene lookup returns CDR1 DFQATT and CDR2 SNEGSKA (reference sequence). The CDR3 consists of 14 residues. Trimming took off 4 bases at V and 7 bases at J, with 14 bases between the two ends.

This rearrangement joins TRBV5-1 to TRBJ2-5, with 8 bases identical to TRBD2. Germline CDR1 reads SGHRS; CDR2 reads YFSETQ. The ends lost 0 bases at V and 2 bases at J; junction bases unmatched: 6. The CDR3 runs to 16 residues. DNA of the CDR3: TGCGCCAGCAGCTTGGGGGCTGCGGGAGGTCAAGAGACCCAGTACTTC. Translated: CASSLGAAGGQETQYF.

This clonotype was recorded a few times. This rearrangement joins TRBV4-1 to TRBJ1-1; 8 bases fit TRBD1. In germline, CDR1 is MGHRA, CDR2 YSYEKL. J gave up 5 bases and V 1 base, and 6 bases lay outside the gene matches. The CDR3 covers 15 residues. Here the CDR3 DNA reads TGCGCCAGCAGCCAAGCTATACAGGGGGTTACTGAAGCTTTCTTT. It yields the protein CASSQAIQGVTEAFF.

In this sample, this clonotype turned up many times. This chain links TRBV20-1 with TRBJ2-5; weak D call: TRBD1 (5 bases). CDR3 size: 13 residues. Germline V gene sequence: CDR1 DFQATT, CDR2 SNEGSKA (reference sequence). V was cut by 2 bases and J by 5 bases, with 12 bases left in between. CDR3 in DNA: TGCAGTGCTAGAAGCCAGGGCTGGGAGACCCAGTACTTC. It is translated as CSARSQGWETQYF.

Written as DNA, the CDR3 is TGCGCCAGCAGCTTGGTGGGGGGGCACGATACGCAGTATTTT. It translates to CASSLVGGHDTQYF. V and J are TRBV5-1 and TRBJ2-3, with a tentative D call TRBD2 (7 bases). This CDR3 contains 14 residues. The V gene's germline CDR1 is SGHRS and CDR2 YFSETQ. Trimming cost V 0 bases and J 6 bases, with 11 bases left between them. Combining the CDR3 with reference TRBV5-1 and TRBJ2-3 gives the whole variable domain KAGVTQTPRYLIKTRGQQVTLSCSPISGHRSVSWYQQTPGQGLQFLFEYFSETQRNKGNFPGRFSGRQFSNSRSEMNVSTLELGDSALYLCASSLVGGHDTQYFGPGTRLTVL.

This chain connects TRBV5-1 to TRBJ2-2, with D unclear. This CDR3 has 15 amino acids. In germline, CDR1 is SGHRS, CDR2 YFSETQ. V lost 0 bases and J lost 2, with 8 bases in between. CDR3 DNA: TGCGCCAGCAGCTTGGTGGCCAGCAACACCGGGGAGCTGTTTTTT. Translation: CASSLVASNTGELFF.

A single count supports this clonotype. This CDR3 reads CASKQGGGETQYF. Written as DNA, the CDR3 is TGTGCCAGCAAACAGGGAGGGGGGGAGACCCAGTACTTC. The V call is TRBV6-1, the J call TRBJ2-5; D may be TRBD2 (7 bases). V dropped 7 bases and J dropped 5 bases, with 14 bases sitting between them. The CDR3 runs to 13 residues. CDR1 and CDR2 (germline): MNHNS, SASEGT.

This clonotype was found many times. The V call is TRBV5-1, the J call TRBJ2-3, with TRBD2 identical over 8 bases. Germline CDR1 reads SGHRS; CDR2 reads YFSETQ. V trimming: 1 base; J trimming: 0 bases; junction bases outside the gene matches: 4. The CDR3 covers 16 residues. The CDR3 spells CASSLTSGASTDTQYF. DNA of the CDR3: TGCGCCAGCAGCTTGACTAGCGGAGCCAGCACAGATACGCAGTATTTT. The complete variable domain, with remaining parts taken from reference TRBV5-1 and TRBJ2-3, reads KAGVTQTPRYLIKTRGQQVTLSCSPISGHRSVSWYQQTPGQGLQFLFEYFSETQRNKGNFPGRFSGRQFSNSRSEMNVSTLELGDSALYLCASSLTSGASTDTQYFGPGTRLTVL.

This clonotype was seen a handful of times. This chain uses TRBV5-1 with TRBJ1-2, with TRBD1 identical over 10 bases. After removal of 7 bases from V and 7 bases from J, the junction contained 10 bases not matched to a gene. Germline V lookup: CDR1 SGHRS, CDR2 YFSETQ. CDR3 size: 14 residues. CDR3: CASSDRDRGGGYTF. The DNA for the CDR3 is TGCGCCAGCTCAGACCGGGACAGGGGAGGTGGCTACACCTTC. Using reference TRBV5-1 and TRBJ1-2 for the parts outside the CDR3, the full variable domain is KAGVTQTPRYLIKTRGQQVTLSCSPISGHRSVSWYQQTPGQGLQFLFEYFSETQRNKGNFPGRFSGRQFSNSRSEMNVSTLELGDSALYLCASSDRDRGGGYTFGSGTRLTVV.

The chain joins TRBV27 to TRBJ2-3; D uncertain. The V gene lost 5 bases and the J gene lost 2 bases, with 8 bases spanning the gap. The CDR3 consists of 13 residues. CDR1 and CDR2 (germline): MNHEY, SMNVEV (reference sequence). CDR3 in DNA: TGTGCCAGCAGTCGGCAGCACACAGATACGCAGTATTTT. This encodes CASSRQHTDTQYF.

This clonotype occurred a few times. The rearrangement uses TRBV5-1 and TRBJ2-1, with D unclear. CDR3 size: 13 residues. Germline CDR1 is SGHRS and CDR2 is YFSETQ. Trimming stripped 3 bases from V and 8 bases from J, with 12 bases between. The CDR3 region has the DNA TGCGCCAGCAGCTATGAATCGTCCTATGAGCAGTTCTTC. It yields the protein CASSYESSYEQFF.

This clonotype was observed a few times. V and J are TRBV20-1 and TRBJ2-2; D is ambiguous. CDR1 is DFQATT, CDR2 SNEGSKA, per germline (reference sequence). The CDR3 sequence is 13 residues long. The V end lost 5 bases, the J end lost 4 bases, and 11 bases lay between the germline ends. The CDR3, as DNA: TGCAGTGCTTTGCAGCCCCGCACCGGGGAGCTGTTTTTT. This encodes CSALQPRTGELFF.

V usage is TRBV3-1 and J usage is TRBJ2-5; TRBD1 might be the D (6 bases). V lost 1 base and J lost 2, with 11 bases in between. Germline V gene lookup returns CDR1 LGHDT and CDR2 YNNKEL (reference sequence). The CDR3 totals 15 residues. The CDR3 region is CASSQGTDLQETQYF. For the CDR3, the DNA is TGTGCCAGCAGCCAAGGGACAGACCTTCAAGAGACCCAGTACTTC.

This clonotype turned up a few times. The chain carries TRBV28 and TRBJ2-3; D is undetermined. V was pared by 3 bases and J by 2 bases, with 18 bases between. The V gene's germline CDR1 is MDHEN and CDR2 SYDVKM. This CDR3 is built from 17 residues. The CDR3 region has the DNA TGTGCCAGCAGTTTGACCACCGTCGGTCAGGCCACAGATACGCAGTATTTT. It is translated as CASSLTTVGQATDTQYF.

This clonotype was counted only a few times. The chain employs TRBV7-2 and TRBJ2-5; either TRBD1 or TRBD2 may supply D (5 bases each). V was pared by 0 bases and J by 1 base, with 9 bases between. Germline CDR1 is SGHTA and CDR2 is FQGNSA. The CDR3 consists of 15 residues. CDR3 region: CASSLARGFQETQYF. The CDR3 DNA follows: TGTGCCAGCAGCTTAGCGAGGGGATTCCAAGAGACCCAGTACTTC.

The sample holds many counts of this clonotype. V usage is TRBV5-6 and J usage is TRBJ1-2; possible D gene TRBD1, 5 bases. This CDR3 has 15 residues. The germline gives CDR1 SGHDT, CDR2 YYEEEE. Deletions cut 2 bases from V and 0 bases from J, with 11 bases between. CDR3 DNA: TGTGCCAGCAGCTTTGACAGTGGACCTAACTATGGCTACACCTTC. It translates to CASSFDSGPNYGYTF. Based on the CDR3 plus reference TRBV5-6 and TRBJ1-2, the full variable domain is DAGVTQSPTHLIKTRGQQVTLRCSPKSGHDTVSWYQQALGQGPQFIFQYYEEEERQRGNFPDRFSGHQFPNYSSELNVNALLLGDSALYLCASSFDSGPNYGYTFGSGTRLTVV.